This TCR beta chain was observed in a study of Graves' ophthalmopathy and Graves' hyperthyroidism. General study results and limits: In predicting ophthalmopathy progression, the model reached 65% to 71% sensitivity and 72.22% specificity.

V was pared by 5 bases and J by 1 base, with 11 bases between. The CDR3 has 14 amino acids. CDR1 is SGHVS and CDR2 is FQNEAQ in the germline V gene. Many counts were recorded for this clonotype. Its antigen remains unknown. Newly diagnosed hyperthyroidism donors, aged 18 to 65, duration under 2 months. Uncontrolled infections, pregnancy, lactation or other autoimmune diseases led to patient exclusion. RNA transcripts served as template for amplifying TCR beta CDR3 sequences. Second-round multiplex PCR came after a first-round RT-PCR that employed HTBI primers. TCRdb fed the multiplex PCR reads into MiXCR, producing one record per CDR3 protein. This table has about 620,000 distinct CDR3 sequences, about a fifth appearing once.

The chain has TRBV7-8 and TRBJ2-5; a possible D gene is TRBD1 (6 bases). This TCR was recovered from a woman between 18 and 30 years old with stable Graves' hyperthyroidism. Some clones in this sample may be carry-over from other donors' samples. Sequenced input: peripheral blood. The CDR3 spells CASSPRTVQETQYF. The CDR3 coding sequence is TGTGCCAGCAGCCCGCGGACAGTCCAAGAGACCCAGTACTTC.